These 14 T cell receptor beta chains came from one sample sequenced in a study of technical replicates of blood from four donors. Profiling relied on immunoSEQ multiplex PCR, and the TCRdb table lists in-frame clones only, not all of them. The table records 40,000 to 60,000 clones, about 86% of them present only once. What was sequenced was PBMCs. The receptors originated from a human donor in good health. Some clones in this sample may be carry-over from other donors' samples.

The V gene is TRBV27, the J gene TRBJ1-1, with D maybe TRBD1 (6 bases). Germline assignment: CDR1 MNHEY and CDR2 SMNVEV (reference sequence). Trimming removed 5 bases at V and 0 bases at J, with 16 bases between. The CDR3 consists of 16 residues. The CDR3 loop reads CASSPQGRHMNTEAFF. The CDR3 DNA reads TGTGCCAGCAGTCCACAGGGAAGACACATGAACACTGAAGCTTTCTTT.

The chain links TRBV6-5 to TRBJ1-1, with no clear D. Per germline, CDR1 MNHEY and CDR2 SVGAGI. Deletions cut 10 bases from V and 8 bases from J, with 11 bases between. CDR3 length: 10 amino acids. This CDR3 is CATCPHEAFF. The DNA for the CDR3 is TGTGCCACCTGTCCACACGAAGCTTTCTTT.

The genes are TRBV9 and TRBJ2-2, with a weak D call TRBD2 (5 bases). V was clipped by 0 bases and J by 6 bases, with 9 bases between them. The CDR3 consists of 14 residues. Germline V CDR1 and CDR2: SGDLS, YYNGEE. The chain's CDR3 is CASSVGGAAGELFF. CDR3 coding DNA: TGTGCCAGCAGCGTAGGCGGAGCGGCCGGGGAGCTGTTTTTT.

V usage is TRBV6-1 and J usage is TRBJ1-1; no clear D gene. CDR3 length: 14 residues. The V end lost 7 bases, the J end lost 2 bases, and 14 bases lay between the germline ends. Germline CDR1 and CDR2: MNHNS and SASEGT. CDR3 sequence reads: CASIRFRLNTEAFF. CDR3 DNA: TGTGCCAGCATACGTTTTCGACTTAACACTGAAGCTTTCTTT.

The chain combines TRBV4-1 with TRBJ2-2; D unresolved. Germline V CDR1 and CDR2: MGHRA, YSYEKL. With 1 base removed from V and 13 bases from J, the gap between germline ends came to 10 bases. This CDR3 region has 12 residues. CDR3 sequence: CASSQGLGGLFF. CDR3 nucleotides: TGCGCCAGCAGCCAAGGCCTCGGTGGGCTGTTTTTT.

The V gene is TRBV5-4, the J gene TRBJ2-5, with 9 bases fitting TRBD1. Per the germline V gene, CDR1 is SGHNT and CDR2 is YYREEE (reference sequence). The V segment lost 7 bases and the J segment 5 bases; nucleotides outside the gene matches: 9. The CDR3 spans 14 residues. The CDR3 protein is CASGRDREGETQYF. The CDR3 coding sequence is TGTGCCAGCGGCCGGGACAGGGAGGGGGAGACCCAGTACTTC.

The CDR3 loop reads CASSTRQEGRSPLHF. The CDR3 DNA follows: TGTGCCAGCAGTACCAGACAGGAAGGAAGGTCACCCCTCCACTTT. The chain employs TRBV6-5 and TRBJ1-6; D is perhaps TRBD1 (6 bases). Looked up from germline, CDR1 is MNHEY and CDR2 is SVGAGI. Trimming took off 5 bases at V and 10 bases at J, with 18 bases between the two ends. The CDR3 runs to 15 residues.

With regard to this clone: Its ends do not fully match the called genes, so a read error is possible. The J gene is TRBJ2-5, the V gene TRBV7-2; 7 nucleotides line up with TRBD2. From germline, CDR1 is SGHTA and CDR2 FQGNSA. The CDR3 covers 13 residues. CDR3 bases: TGTGCCAGCAGTCGGGGGGTCCAAGAGGCCCAGTACTTC. Amino acid sequence: CASSRGVQEAQYF.

This clone was seen only a few times. The chain uses TRBV7-2 and TRBJ2-1; D not certain. Trimming left V 4 bases short and J 10 bases short, with 17 bases between. Germline V gene sequence: CDR1 SGHTA, CDR2 FQGNSA. The length of the CDR3 is 14 residues. CDR3 DNA: TGTGCCAGCAGCTACTACCGATTTATCGAGGAGCAGTTCTTC. This translates into CASSYYRFIEEQFF.

This clone was seen a few times. This rearrangement joins TRBV7-9 to TRBJ1-1, with D unresolved. Germline CDR1 is SEHNR and CDR2 is FQNEAQ (reference sequence). Trimming removed 3 bases from V and 1 base from J, with 6 bases in between. The CDR3 covers 13 residues. Here the CDR3 DNA reads TGTGCCAGCAGCTTGGGAGAGAACACTGAAGCTTTCTTT. It encodes CASSLGENTEAFF.

This chain joins TRBV7-2 and TRBJ2-7, with 8 bases identical to TRBD2. Unmatched junction bases numbered 5, after V lost 1 base and J lost 3 bases. The CDR3 extends over 15 amino acids. The V gene's germline CDR1 is SGHTA and CDR2 FQGNSA. In DNA form, the CDR3 reads TGTGCCAGCAGCTTAGAGTTGCGGGGGGTCTACGAGCAGTACTTC. This sequence encodes CASSLELRGVYEQYF.

The V call is TRBV10-1, the J call TRBJ2-3; a weak D match, TRBD2 (6 bases). CDR3 length: 14 amino acids. The V gene lost 4 bases and the J gene lost 1 base, with 9 bases spanning the gap. Per the germline V gene, CDR1 is WNHNN and CDR2 is SYGVQD (reference sequence). In DNA, the CDR3 is TGCGCCAGCAGTGTGTCTAGCGGCACAGATACGCAGTATTTT. Its translation is CASSVSSGTDTQYF.

The chain links TRBV7-9 to TRBJ1-2; TRBD1 aligns across 8 bases. The CDR3 runs 16 residues. The germline CDR1 and CDR2 sequences are SEHNR and FQNEAQ (reference sequence). Losses at the gene ends were 0 bases for V and 7 bases for J; bases not matched to a gene: 10. The CDR3 sequence is CASSLASGQGTLGYTF. The CDR3 DNA follows: TGTGCCAGCAGCTTAGCTTCTGGACAGGGTACCCTTGGCTACACCTTC.

This clone was picked up a small number of times. DNA for the CDR3: TGTGCCAGCAGTGTTAGTCTCCTCTCCTACGAGCAGTACTTC. It specifies CASSVSLLSYEQYF. V usage is TRBV2 and J usage is TRBJ2-7; D call uncertain. With 4 bases removed from V and 0 bases from J, the gap between germline ends came to 10 bases. There are 14 residues in the CDR3. Germline CDR1 is SNHLY and CDR2 is FYNNEI. Filled out from reference TRBV2 and TRBJ2-7, the complete variable domain reads EPEVTQTPSHQVTQMGQEVILRCVPISNHLYFYWYRQILGQKVEFLVSFYNNEISEKSEIFDDQFSVERPDGSNFTLKIRSTKLEDSAMYFCASSVSLLSYEQYFGPGTRLTVT.